Shown below are 9 T cell receptor beta chains from a single sample sequenced in a study of cytotoxic CD8 clonotypes in ibrutinib-treated CLL. Libraries were prepared by immunoSEQ multiplex PCR; TCRdb keeps only in-frame clonotypes and omits some of them. The repertoire consists of approximately 300,000 clones, with roughly 79% occurring once and the leading ten covering roughly 6.3%. Sequences were derived from PBMCs, sampled before ibrutinib treatment. The receptors here all came from a human donor with chronic lymphocytic leukemia.

The V call is TRBV4-3, the J call TRBJ2-7, with 10 bases lining up with TRBD1. The CDR3 is 15 residues long. V was pared by 3 bases and J by 4 bases, with 6 bases of the junction left unmatched. From germline, CDR1 is LGHNA and CDR2 YSLEER. Here the CDR3 reads CASSQFGTGVYEQYF. CDR3 in DNA: TGCGCCAGCAGCCAGTTCGGGACAGGGGTATACGAGCAGTACTTC.

The table lists this clone with a count of one. V usage is TRBV6-5 and J usage is TRBJ2-2, with D unclear. Germline CDR1 and CDR2: MNHEY and SVGAGI. The ends were cut back, 3 bases at V and 10 bases at J, with 12 bases in the middle. This CDR3 region has 13 residues. CDR3 in amino acids: CASSYSSELELFF. CDR3 in DNA: TGTGCCAGCAGTTATTCCTCCGAGCTGGAGCTGTTTTTT.

This clone was detected once. The gene calls are TRBV5-1 and TRBJ2-1; a possible D gene is TRBD1 (6 bases). The CDR3 has 13 residues. Germline CDR1 reads SGHRS; CDR2 reads YFSETQ. Deletions cut 2 bases from V and 9 bases from J, with 12 bases between. CDR3 DNA sequence: TGCGCCAGCAGCTTTCTACAGGGTACTGAGCAGTTCTTC. Translating gives CASSFLQGTEQFF.

This clone was observed once. The rearrangement joins TRBV28 to TRBJ1-1; D is undetermined. The CDR3 consists of 11 residues. The germline V gene has CDR1 MDHEN and CDR2 SYDVKM. With 3 bases removed from V and 10 bases from J, the gap between germline ends came to 9 bases. In DNA form, the CDR3 reads TGTGCCAGCAGTTTCCAACACAGAGCTTTCTTT. Protein: CASSFQHRAFF.

This clone was found once. CDR3 sequence: CASSALAGRAGNEQFF. Here the CDR3 DNA reads TGTGCCAGCAGCGCCCTTGCCGGGAGGGCCGGCAATGAGCAGTTCTTC. The rearrangement joins TRBV14 to TRBJ2-1, with 8 bases identical to TRBD2. CDR1 and CDR2 (germline): SGHDN, FVKESK. This CDR3 has 16 amino acids. J was trimmed by 6 bases and V by 5 bases; bases with no gene match: 12.

This sequence joins TRBV7-6 and TRBJ2-5, with TRBD1 matching 10 bases. Trimming cost V 5 bases and J 5 bases; bases outside gene matches: 5. Germline CDR1 and CDR2: SGHVS and FNYEAQ. The CDR3 is made up of 14 amino acids. The CDR3 region is CASSPTGGWETQYF. The CDR3 DNA reads TGTGCCAGCAGCCCGACAGGGGGCTGGGAGACCCAGTACTTC.

The chain links TRBV6-6 to TRBJ2-1; the D is unclear. The CDR3 loop spans 13 amino acids. CDR1 and CDR2 (germline): MNHNY, SVGAGI (reference sequence). V dropped 0 bases and J dropped 9 bases, with 9 bases sitting between them. CDR3 sequence (DNA): TGTGCCAGCAGTTACTCACCAGCTGGTGAGCAGTTCTTC. This translates into CASSYSPAGEQFF.

This chain links TRBV2 with TRBJ1-5; the D is unclear. Trimming shortened V by 8 bases and J by 6 bases, and 11 bases separated the two germline ends. The length of the CDR3 is 12 residues. Germline lookup yields CDR1 SNHLY and CDR2 FYNNEI. Here the CDR3 reads CASGEGPQPQHF. CDR3 sequence (DNA): TGTGCCAGCGGGGAAGGGCCTCAGCCCCAGCATTTT.

The chain is built from TRBV9 and TRBJ1-1, with 9 bases that match TRBD1. Germline CDR1 is SGDLS and CDR2 is YYNGEE. V shed 0 bases and J 13 bases; nucleotides not matched to a gene: 7. The CDR3 sequence is 13 residues long. CDR3 DNA: TGTGCCAGCAGCGTAGCCCTCCGGGACAGGGTTTTCTTT. Protein product: CASSVALRDRVFF.